Listed below are T cell receptor beta chains from one sample, sequenced in a study of vaccination and CD4 T cells after COVID-19. TCRdb analysed the PCR reads with MiXCR anew, one entry per CDR3 protein. The sample consists of roughly 4,200 distinct CDR3 sequences, about a quarter of them appearing once. Antigens of these TCRs are unknown. Sequencing input: CD4+ T cells from blood, cultured in vitro. Receptors were obtained from a human donor who had recovered from COVID-19. The conserved cysteine and the conserved F or W are not part of the CDR3 here. A D gene is named only where the DNA matches it firmly. Clone size appears in some rows only: once, few, many, or a class for an expanded clone.

ASSSPVQRQRAEAF | medium-sized | TRBJ1-1 | - | TRBV6-1
SAAAGGLAGELF | medium-sized | TRBJ2-2 | TRBD2 | TRBV20-1
ASSRTGQGNSPLH | few | TRBJ1-6 | TRBD1 | TRBV2
ASSPGRGAGSNEQF | few | TRBJ2-1 | TRBD2 | TRBV7-9
ASSRRDVGLEQY | few | TRBJ2-7 | - | TRBV7-8
ASSRDRIEAF | few | TRBJ1-1 | TRBD1 | TRBV6-1
SADSGRGEKLF | medium-sized | TRBJ1-4 | - | TRBV20-1
SARTPAGGQDTQY | - | TRBJ2-3 | TRBD2 | TRBV20-1
ASTSLVPSNYGYT | few | TRBJ1-2 | - | TRBV12-3/TRBV12-4
ASTRQGGTEAF | medium-sized | TRBJ1-1 | TRBD1 | TRBV6-1
ASSSGFFYEQY | medium-sized | TRBJ2-7 | - | TRBV12-3/TRBV12-4
ASSVASSRRARDQF | - | TRBJ2-1 | - | TRBV9
ASSLYRGMNGYT | - | TRBJ1-2 | TRBD1 | TRBV12-3/TRBV12-4
AISESYAGSGDTQY | - | TRBJ2-3 | - | TRBV10-3
ASSPLRGGSPLH | - | TRBJ1-6 | - | TRBV27
ASSALQGYEQY | - | TRBJ2-7 | - | TRBV7-6
ASSRAGGEKLF | - | TRBJ1-4 | - | TRBV5-6